These 29 T cell receptor beta chains share one sample of origin, sequenced in a study of cytomegalovirus exposure and HLA in healthy donors. Sequenced by immunoSEQ multiplex PCR; TCRdb stores in-frame clones only, minus some. Here the sample spans about 74,000 clones, 90% to 95% being singletons. Material: PBMCs. These receptors all stem from a woman under 30 in good health and CMV-seropositive.

V usage is TRBV19 and J usage is TRBJ2-2; tentatively, D is TRBD1 (6 bases). This CDR3 region has 14 residues. Trimming pared 6 bases from V and 0 bases from J, leaving 8 bases between. Per the germline V gene, CDR1 is LNHDA and CDR2 is SQIVND (reference sequence). The CDR3 loop reads CASRHRANTGELFF. CDR3 DNA sequence: TGTGCCAGTAGACACAGGGCGAACACCGGGGAGCTGTTTTTT.

This sequence joins TRBV25-1 and TRBJ1-2; D not certain. The V end was cut by 2 bases, the J end by 5 bases, with 6 bases between. The germline V gene has CDR1 MGHDK and CDR2 SYGVNS. The CDR3 has 12 amino acids. CDR3 protein: CASSEGPYGYTF. The CDR3 DNA sequence: TGTGCCAGCAGTGAAGGCCCATATGGCTACACCTTC.

As to this clone: The sample contains more than one DNA sequence encoding this CDR3. The rearrangement joins TRBV19 to TRBJ1-5; 9 positions match TRBD1. This CDR3 has 14 amino acids. The ends lost 4 bases at V and 4 bases at J; junction bases unmatched: 2. Germline CDR1 reads LNHDA; CDR2 reads SQIVND (reference sequence). CDR3 in DNA: TGTGCCAGTAGTACGACAGGGGGGAATCAGCCCCAGCATTTT. This translates into CASSTTGGNQPQHF.

The V gene is TRBV6-5, the J gene TRBJ1-2, with a tentative D call TRBD1 (6 bases). Germline V gene data show CDR1 as MNHEY and CDR2 as SVGAGI. With 5 bases removed from V and 6 bases from J, the gap between germline ends came to 10 bases. This CDR3 region has 12 residues. This CDR3 reads CASSLQGNGYTF. CDR3 DNA: TGTGCCAGCAGTCTACAGGGAAATGGCTACACCTTC.

The rearrangement uses TRBV5-6 and TRBJ2-5; tentatively, D is TRBD2 (6 bases). The germline V gene encodes CDR1 SGHDT and CDR2 YYEEEE. V was trimmed by 4 bases and J by 5 bases, leaving 12 bases between them. The CDR3 has 13 residues. CDR3 in DNA: TGTGCCAGCAGCCCGGACTATTCGGAGACCCAGTACTTC. It is translated as CASSPDYSETQYF. Looking up the rest from reference TRBV5-6 and TRBJ2-5 gives the full variable domain: DAGVTQSPTHLIKTRGQQVTLRCSPKSGHDTVSWYQQALGQGPQFIFQYYEEEERQRGNFPDRFSGHQFPNYSSELNVNALLLGDSALYLCASSPDYSETQYFGPGTRLLVL.

The gene calls are TRBV2 and TRBJ2-7; possible D gene TRBD1, 6 bases. V lost 8 bases to trimming and J lost 7 bases, with 21 bases between them. Germline CDR1 and CDR2: SNHLY and FYNNEI. This CDR3 is built from 14 residues. CDR3 DNA sequence: TGTGCCAGCGAGGGCACCGGGACACCCTTTGAGCAGTACTTC. This sequence encodes CASEGTGTPFEQYF.

The chain couples TRBV6-6 to TRBJ1-5; D gene uncertain. CDR3 size: 14 residues. CDR1 MNHNY and CDR2 SVGAGI come from the germline V gene (reference sequence). Trimming shortened V by 8 bases and J by 0 bases, and 11 bases separated the two germline ends. CDR3 coding DNA: TGTGCCAGCGGTACGGGAAATAGCAATCAGCCCCAGCATTTT. Residues: CASGTGNSNQPQHF.

The chain carries TRBV12-1 and TRBJ1-6. TRBV12-1 is reported as a pseudogene. CDR3 length: 17 amino acids. DNA for the CDR3: TGTGCCAGCAGCTTTGCGCGTCATAGATTCTATAATTCACCCCTCCACTTT. Translated: CASSFARHRFYNSPLHF.

A single count supports this clone. V and J are TRBV30 and TRBJ2-1; the D gene is possibly TRBD2 (7 bases). V lost 4 bases and J 9 bases, leaving 16 bases between the germline ends. The CDR3 is made up of 13 amino acids. Per germline, CDR1 GTSNPN and CDR2 SVGIG (reference sequence). The CDR3, as DNA: TGTGCCTGGAACCGTATAGGGGGGGTTGAGCAGTTCTTC. It codes for CAWNRIGGVEQFF.

This clone appeared once. This rearrangement joins TRBV4-2 to TRBJ2-1; TRBD2 aligns across 7 bases. Germline V lookup: CDR1 LGHNA, CDR2 YNFKEQ. With V trimmed by 0 bases and J by 3 bases, 5 bases remained unmatched. The CDR3 totals 16 residues. The CDR3 reads CASSQDPSGNYNEQFF. Here the CDR3 DNA reads TGTGCCAGCAGCCAAGACCCTAGCGGTAACTACAATGAGCAGTTCTTC.

In DNA, the CDR3 is TGTGCCAGCAGCTTAGAGAGGAACGAGAATTCACCCCTCCACTTT. It encodes CASSLERNENSPLHF. The rearrangement links TRBV7-6 to TRBJ1-6; D remains unclear. CDR3 length: 15 amino acids. Trimming left V 1 base short and J 7 bases short, with 11 bases between. CDR1 and CDR2 from the germline V gene are SGHVS and FNYEAQ. Supplemented by reference TRBV7-6 and TRBJ1-6, the full variable domain reads GAGVSQSPRYKVTKRGQDVALRCDPISGHVSLYWYRQALGQGPEFLTYFNYEAQQDKSGLPNDRFSAERPEGSISTLTIQRTEQRDSAMYRCASSLERNENSPLHFGNGTRLTVT.

This chain uses TRBV11-2 with TRBJ1-2, with TRBD1 as a possible D gene (5 bases). The CDR3 is 16 residues long. V was shortened by 0 bases and J by 5 bases, with 16 bases between the two germline ends. Germline V gives CDR1 SGHAT, CDR2 FQNNGV. CDR3 DNA: TGTGCCAGCAGCTTAGAGGGGCTGGTCAGCCTATATGGCTACACCTTC. Translated: CASSLEGLVSLYGYTF.

This chain uses TRBV7-8 with TRBJ2-3; a weak D match, TRBD2 (6 bases). Germline V gene data show CDR1 as SGHVS and CDR2 as FQNEAQ. The CDR3 is made up of 15 amino acids. The V gene lost 0 bases and the J gene lost 4 bases, with 11 bases spanning the gap. CDR3 region: CASSLASSVPDTQYF. In nucleotides, the CDR3 is TGTGCCAGCAGCTTAGCGTCTAGCGTCCCAGATACGCAGTATTTT.

The CDR3 sequence: CAISREFLSNQPQHF. Here the CDR3 DNA reads TGTGCCATCAGCCGGGAGTTCCTAAGCAATCAGCCCCAGCATTTT. The V gene is TRBV10-3, the J gene TRBJ1-5; the D is unclear. This CDR3 region has 15 residues. V gave up 6 bases and J gave up 1 base, with 13 bases separating them. Germline CDR1 reads ENHRY; CDR2 reads SYGVKD.

This chain connects TRBV4-3 to TRBJ2-1; perhaps TRBD1 as D (5 bases). Trimming left V 0 bases short and J 15 bases short, with 15 bases between. The germline gives CDR1 LGHNA, CDR2 YSLEER. The CDR3 consists of 13 residues. CDR3 coding DNA: TGCGCCAGCAGCCAAGATGAAGGGGCTCGTAGGTTCTTC. Amino acid sequence: CASSQDEGARRFF.

The chain combines TRBV13 with TRBJ2-5; 11 bases line up with TRBD2. Trimming at V came to 3 bases and at J to 5 bases, leaving 5 bases not matched to a gene. CDR3 length equals 15 residues. Germline loops: CDR1 PRHDT, CDR2 FYEKMQ (reference sequence). CDR3 in DNA: TGTGCCAGCAGCTTTAGCGGGGGGGCTGGGGAGACCCAGTACTTC. Translated: CASSFSGGAGETQYF.

The V call is TRBV19, the J call TRBJ1-3; D uncertain. The CDR3 length is 16 residues. The ends were cut back, 3 bases at V and 0 bases at J, with 12 bases in the middle. The germline V gene encodes CDR1 LNHDA and CDR2 SQIVND (reference sequence). The CDR3 DNA follows: TGTGCCAGTAGTATTGGCCAGGACTACTCTGGAAACACCATATATTTT. Amino acids: CASSIGQDYSGNTIYF.

The gene calls are TRBV6-5 and TRBJ1-2, with 7 bases aligning to TRBD1. Trimming took 4 bases from V and 4 from J; bases not matched to a gene: 0. The CDR3 length is 12 residues. The germline CDR1 and CDR2 sequences are MNHEY and SVGAGI. The CDR3 spells CASSWDSYGYTF. In DNA form, the CDR3 reads TGTGCCAGCAGTTGGGACAGCTATGGCTACACCTTC.

The sample holds one count of this clone. The chain recombines TRBV2 with TRBJ2-3; 9 bases are a match to TRBD2. CDR1 is SNHLY and CDR2 is FYNNEI in the germline V gene. J was trimmed by 8 bases and V by 7 bases; bases with no gene match: 7. The CDR3 consists of 13 residues. The CDR3 sequence: CASTRLAEGTQYF. DNA for the CDR3: TGTGCCAGCACGAGACTAGCGGAGGGTACGCAGTATTTT.

The chain uses TRBV7-2 and TRBJ2-5, with 9 bases aligning to TRBD2. CDR1 and CDR2 (germline): SGHTA, FQGNSA. CDR3 size: 16 residues. V lost 5 bases, J lost 3 bases, and 10 bases stayed unmatched. The CDR3 here is CASSPGGLAGKETQYF. CDR3 sequence (DNA): TGTGCCAGCAGCCCCGGGGGGCTAGCGGGGAAAGAGACCCAGTACTTC. The whole variable domain, remainder taken from reference TRBV7-2 and TRBJ2-5, is GAGVSQSPSNKVTEKGKDVELRCDPISGHTALYWYRQSLGQGLEFLIYFQGNSAPDKSGLPSDRFSAERTGGSVSTLTIQRTQQEDSAVYLCASSPGGLAGKETQYFGPGTRLLVL.

The chain uses TRBV4-3 and TRBJ2-7; possible D gene TRBD1, 6 bases. The CDR3 has 16 residues. Germline V gene data show CDR1 as LGHNA and CDR2 as YSLEER. The V and J ends lost 0 bases and 2 bases respectively, with 14 bases between them. The CDR3 region is CASSQDFGTTTYEQYF. Written as DNA, the CDR3 is TGCGCCAGCAGCCAAGATTTCGGGACAACGACCTACGAGCAGTACTTC.

The V call is TRBV19, the J call TRBJ2-1; D is possibly TRBD1 (7 bases). Trimming took 9 bases from V and 2 from J, leaving 17 bases between them. Germline V gene data show CDR1 as LNHDA and CDR2 as SQIVND (reference sequence). This CDR3 spans 15 amino acids. The CDR3 is CASLRGQGAYNEQFF. For the CDR3, the DNA is TGTGCCAGCCTACGGGGGCAGGGGGCCTACAATGAGCAGTTCTTC.

The J gene is TRBJ1-2, the V gene TRBV7-2; TRBD1 matches 11 bases. This CDR3 spans 17 amino acids. Germline V gives CDR1 SGHTA, CDR2 FQGNSA. Trimming cost V 5 bases and J 2 bases; bases outside gene matches: 10. The CDR3 loop is CASSPRDRGIPNYGYTF. CDR3 in DNA: TGTGCCAGCAGCCCCCGGGACAGGGGGATCCCAAACTATGGCTACACCTTC.

The chain is built from TRBV7-8 and TRBJ1-1, with a possible D match to TRBD1 (6 bases). CDR3 length: 16 residues. V lost 8 bases to trimming and J lost 1 base, with 20 bases between them. Germline CDR1 reads SGHVS; CDR2 reads FQNEAQ. The chain's CDR3 is CASATGIRWGNTEAFF. The CDR3 DNA sequence: TGTGCCAGCGCAACAGGGATCCGATGGGGGAACACTGAAGCTTTCTTT. The full variable domain, rest sourced from reference TRBV7-8 and TRBJ1-1, is GAGVSQSPRYKVAKRGQDVALRCDPISGHVSLFWYQQALGQGPEFLTYFQNEAQLDKSGLPSDRFFAERPEGSVSTLKIQRTQQEDSAVYLCASATGIRWGNTEAFFGQGTRLTVV.

The CDR3 loop is CASSLWGGQGAGYEQYF. The CDR3 DNA reads TGTGCCAGCAGTTTATGGGGGGGACAGGGGGCGGGATACGAGCAGTACTTC. The chain uses TRBV28 and TRBJ2-7, with 12 bases aligning to TRBD1. V shed 0 bases and J 4 bases; nucleotides not matched to a gene: 7. Germline loops: CDR1 MDHEN, CDR2 SYDVKM. This CDR3 contains 17 residues.

For this clone: Its ends do not fully match the called genes, so a read error is possible. The chain recombines TRBV5-8 with TRBJ2-7; D uncertain. CDR1 and CDR2 from the germline V gene are SGHTS and YDEGEE. The CDR3 has 13 amino acids. CDR3 residues: CASSLVVSDEQYF. DNA for the CDR3: TGTGCCAGCAGCTTGGTCGTCTCCGACGAGCAGTACTTC.

The V gene is TRBV28, the J gene TRBJ1-4, with a weak D call TRBD1 (5 bases). This CDR3 spans 13 amino acids. CDR1 and CDR2 (germline): MDHEN, SYDVKM. V was clipped by 7 bases and J by 8 bases, with 14 bases between them. In DNA, the CDR3 is TGTGCCAGCAACCCGGGGGGAGGAGAAAAACTGTTTTTT. Translating gives CASNPGGGEKLFF. The variable domain in full, completed from reference TRBV28 and TRBJ1-4, reads DVKVTQSSRYLVKRTGEKVFLECVQDMDHENMFWYRQDPGLGLRLIYFSYDVKMKEKGDIPEGYSVSREKKERFSLILESASTNQTSMYLCASNPGGGEKLFFGSGTQLSVL.

This clone showed up just once. The chain carries TRBV4-1 and TRBJ2-1; 13 bases are shared with TRBD2. Germline values: CDR1 MGHRA, CDR2 YSYEKL. After removal of 4 bases from V and 12 bases from J, the junction contained 9 bases not matched to a gene. The CDR3 is made up of 15 amino acids. The chain's CDR3 is CASSLLAGGHQGQFF. CDR3 nucleotides: TGCGCCAGCAGCCTACTAGCGGGGGGGCATCAGGGGCAGTTCTTC.

The chain links TRBV4-1 to TRBJ2-7; D possibly corresponds to TRBD2 (5 bases). This CDR3 is built from 16 residues. The germline CDR1 and CDR2 sequences are MGHRA and YSYEKL. Trimming took 0 bases from V and 0 from J, leaving 12 bases between them. In DNA form, the CDR3 reads TGCGCCAGCAGCCAAGAAGCGGCAGCGAGCTCCTACGAGCAGTACTTC. Its protein is CASSQEAAASSYEQYF.